The entry below describes one TCR beta chain. Its antigen is undetermined. Produced via immunoSEQ multiplex PCR; TCRdb's table is partial and in-frame only. Of under 75,000 clones in the sample, 85% to 95% were seen once. The data derive from a study of lymphopenia after photon versus proton radiotherapy. Germline V gives CDR1 MNHNS, CDR2 SASEGT. V lost 11 bases and J lost 6, with 20 bases in between. The CDR3 is 14 residues long. Study-level findings and limits: Only patients who died were analyzed for survival; proton advantage is unproven. Proton therapy kept repertoires fairly stable, unlike photons, which gained effector/memory cells. Post-nadir TCR diversity decline inversely tracked overall survival among those who died.

V usage is TRBV6-1 and J usage is TRBJ2-1, with D possibly matching TRBD1 (5 bases). Specimen: peripheral blood, collected from a patient treated with photon-based radiotherapy. The clonotype originates from a woman between 40 and 55 years old with cholangiocarcinoma. The CDR3 region is CAGHSGYPSNEQFF. CDR3 in DNA: TGTGCCGGCCACTCAGGGTATCCCTCCAATGAGCAGTTCTTC.